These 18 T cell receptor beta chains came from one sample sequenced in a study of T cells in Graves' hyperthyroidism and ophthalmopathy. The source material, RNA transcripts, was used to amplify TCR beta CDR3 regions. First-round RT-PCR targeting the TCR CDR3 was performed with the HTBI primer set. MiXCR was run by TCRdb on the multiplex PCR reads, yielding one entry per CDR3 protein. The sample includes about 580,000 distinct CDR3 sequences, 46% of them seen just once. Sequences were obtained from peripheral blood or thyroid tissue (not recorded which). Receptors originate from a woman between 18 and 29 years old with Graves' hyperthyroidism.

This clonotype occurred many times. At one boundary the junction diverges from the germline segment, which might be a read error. CDR3 nucleotides: TGTGCCAGCAGGAATAACCGGGACACAGAAGCTTTCTTT. Amino acids: CASRNNRDTEAFF. This chain joins TRBV11-3 and TRBJ1-1, with a tentative D call TRBD1 (6 bases). The CDR3 runs 13 residues. The germline V gene has CDR1 SGHNT and CDR2 YENEEA.

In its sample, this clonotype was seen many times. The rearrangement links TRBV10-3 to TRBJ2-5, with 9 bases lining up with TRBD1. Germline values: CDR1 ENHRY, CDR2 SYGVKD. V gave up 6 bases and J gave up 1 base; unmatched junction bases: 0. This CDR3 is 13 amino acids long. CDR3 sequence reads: CAIRQGAQETQYF. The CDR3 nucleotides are TGTGCCATCAGACAGGGGGCCCAAGAGACCCAGTACTTC.

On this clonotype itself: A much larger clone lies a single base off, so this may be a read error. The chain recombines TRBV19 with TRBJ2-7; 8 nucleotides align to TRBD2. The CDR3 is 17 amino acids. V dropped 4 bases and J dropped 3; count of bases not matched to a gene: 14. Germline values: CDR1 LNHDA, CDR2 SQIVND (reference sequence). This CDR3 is CASSTSVLASGLYEQYF. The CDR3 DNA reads TGTGCCAGTAGTACCAGTGTTCTGGCTAGCGGGCTCTACGAGCAGTACTTC.

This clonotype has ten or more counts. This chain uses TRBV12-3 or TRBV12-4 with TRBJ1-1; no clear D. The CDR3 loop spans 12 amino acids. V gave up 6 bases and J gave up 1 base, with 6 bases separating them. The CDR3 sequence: CASSLRNTEAFF. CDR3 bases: TGTGCCAGCAGCCTAAGGAACACTGAAGCTTTCTTT.

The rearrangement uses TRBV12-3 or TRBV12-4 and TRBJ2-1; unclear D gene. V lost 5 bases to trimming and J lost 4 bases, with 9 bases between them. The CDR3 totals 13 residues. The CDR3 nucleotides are TGTGCCAGCAGTCTGAACCTTTACAATGAGCAGTTCTTC. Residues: CASSLNLYNEQFF.

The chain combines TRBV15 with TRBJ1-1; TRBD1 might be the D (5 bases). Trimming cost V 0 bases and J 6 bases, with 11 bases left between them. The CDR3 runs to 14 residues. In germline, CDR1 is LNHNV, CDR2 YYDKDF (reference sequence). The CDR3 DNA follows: TGTGCCACCAGCAGAGACAGGGTGAGCCCTGAAGCTTTCTTT. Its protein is CATSRDRVSPEAFF. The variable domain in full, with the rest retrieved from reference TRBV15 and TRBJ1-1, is DAMVIQNPRYQVTQFGKPVTLSCSQTLNHNVMYWYQQKSSQAPKLLFHYYDKDFNNEADTPDNFQSRRPNTSFCFLDIRSPGLGDTAMYLCATSRDRVSPEAFFGQGTRLTVV.

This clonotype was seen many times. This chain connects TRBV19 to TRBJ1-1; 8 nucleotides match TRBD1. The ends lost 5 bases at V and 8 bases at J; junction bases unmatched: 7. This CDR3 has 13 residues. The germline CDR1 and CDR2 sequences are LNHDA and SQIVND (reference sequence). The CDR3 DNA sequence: TGTGCCAGTAGTGTACTCCGGGACAGGGAAGCTTTCTTT. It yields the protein CASSVLRDREAFF.

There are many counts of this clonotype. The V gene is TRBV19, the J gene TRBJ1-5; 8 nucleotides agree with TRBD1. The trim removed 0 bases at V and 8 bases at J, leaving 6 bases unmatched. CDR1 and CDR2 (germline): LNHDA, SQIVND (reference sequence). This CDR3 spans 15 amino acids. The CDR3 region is CASSIEGTGVEPQHF. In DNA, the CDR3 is TGTGCCAGTAGTATAGAAGGGACAGGAGTGGAGCCCCAGCATTTT.

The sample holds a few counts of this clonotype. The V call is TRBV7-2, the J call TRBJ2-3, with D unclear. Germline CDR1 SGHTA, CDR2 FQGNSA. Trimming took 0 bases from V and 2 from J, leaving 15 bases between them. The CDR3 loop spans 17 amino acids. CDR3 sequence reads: CASSLARAARITDTQYF. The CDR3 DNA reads TGTGCCAGCAGCTTAGCGCGCGCCGCCCGTATCACAGATACGCAGTATTTT.

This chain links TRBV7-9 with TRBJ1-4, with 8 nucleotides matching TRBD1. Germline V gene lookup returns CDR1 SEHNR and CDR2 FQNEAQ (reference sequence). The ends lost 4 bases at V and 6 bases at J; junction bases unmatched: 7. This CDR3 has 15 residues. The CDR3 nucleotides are TGTGCCAGCAGCTCCGGGACAGGAGGTCATGAAAAACTGTTTTTT. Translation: CASSSGTGGHEKLFF.

Here the CDR3 DNA reads TGTGCCAGCAGTGGGCTAGCGAGCGCTTCGGTGTCCGGGCTTCAGAGGGGGGACGAGCAGTACTTC. This translates into CASSGLASASVSGLQRGDEQYF. The chain is built from TRBV2 and TRBJ2-7, with D perhaps matching TRBD1 or TRBD2 (6 bases each). Trimming stripped 4 bases from V and 5 bases from J, with 39 bases between. From germline, CDR1 is SNHLY and CDR2 FYNNEI. The CDR3 runs 22 residues.

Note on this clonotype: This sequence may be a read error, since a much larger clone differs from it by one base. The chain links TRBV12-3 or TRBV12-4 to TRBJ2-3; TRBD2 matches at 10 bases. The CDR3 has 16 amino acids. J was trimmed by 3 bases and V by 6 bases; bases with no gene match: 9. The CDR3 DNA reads TGTGCCAGCAGCTTAATCCCAGCGGGAGGGACAGATACGCAGTATTTT. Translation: CASSLIPAGGTDTQYF.

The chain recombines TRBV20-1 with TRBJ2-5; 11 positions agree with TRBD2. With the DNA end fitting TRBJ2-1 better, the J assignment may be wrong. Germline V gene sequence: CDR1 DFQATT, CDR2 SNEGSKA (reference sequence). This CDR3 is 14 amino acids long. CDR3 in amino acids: CSAPGLAGGNEQFF. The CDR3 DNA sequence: TGCAGTGCTCCCGGACTAGCGGGTGGAAATGAGCAGTTCTTC.

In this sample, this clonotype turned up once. The CDR3 DNA follows: TGTGCCAGCAGCCTCCCCGAGGCTAGCGGGAGTAGGGAGACCCAGTACTTC. Translating it yields CASSLPEASGSRETQYF. The chain joins TRBV7-3 to TRBJ2-5; 10 bases agree with TRBD2. The CDR3 covers 17 residues. The ends lost 5 bases at V and 5 bases at J; junction bases unmatched: 14. Per germline, CDR1 SGHTA and CDR2 FQGTGA.

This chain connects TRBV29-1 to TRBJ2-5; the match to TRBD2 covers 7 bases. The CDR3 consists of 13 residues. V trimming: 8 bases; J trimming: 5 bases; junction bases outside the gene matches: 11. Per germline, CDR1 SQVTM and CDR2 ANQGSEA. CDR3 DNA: TGCAGCCTAGGAAGCAGCGGGATGGAGACCCAGTACTTC. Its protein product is CSLGSSGMETQYF.

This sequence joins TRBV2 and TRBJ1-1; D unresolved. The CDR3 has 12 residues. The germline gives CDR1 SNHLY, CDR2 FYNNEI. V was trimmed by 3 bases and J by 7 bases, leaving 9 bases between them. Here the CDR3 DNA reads TGTGCCAGCAGTGAGGGCGGGATTGAAGCTTTCTTT. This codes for CASSEGGIEAFF.

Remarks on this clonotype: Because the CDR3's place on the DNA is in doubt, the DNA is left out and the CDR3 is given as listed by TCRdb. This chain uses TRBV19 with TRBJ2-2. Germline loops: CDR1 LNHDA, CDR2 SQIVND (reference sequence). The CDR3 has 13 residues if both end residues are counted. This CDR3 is CASSFRLTGSCFF.

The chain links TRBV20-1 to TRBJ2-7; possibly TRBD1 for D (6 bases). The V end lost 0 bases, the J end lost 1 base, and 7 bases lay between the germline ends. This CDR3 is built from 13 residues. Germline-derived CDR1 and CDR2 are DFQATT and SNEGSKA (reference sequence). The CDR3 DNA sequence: TGCAGTGCTAGAGAAGACAGGTCCTACGAGCAGTACTTC. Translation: CSAREDRSYEQYF.